The clone carrying this TCR beta chain was detected a few times. Profiled with immunoSEQ multiplex PCR; TCRdb holds only in-frame clones, not every one. Found here are about 200,000 clones, approximately 83% of them singletons; the top ten hold around 25%. These data are taken from a study of blood T cell repertoires in COVID-19. On the study more broadly: Acute-phase and convalescent COVID-19 samples originated in the United States, Italy and Spain.

From germline, CDR1 is SGHNT and CDR2 YENEEA. The V segment lost 5 bases and the J segment 3 bases; nucleotides outside the gene matches: 2. There are 15 residues in the CDR3. This rearrangement joins TRBV11-3 to TRBJ2-1, with TRBD2 identical over 12 bases. The sequence came from a man between 40 and 49 years old with acute or convalescent COVID-19. The sequenced sample consisted of peripheral blood. The CDR3 DNA sequence: TGTGCCAGCAGCCCGACTAGCGGGAGCTACAATGAGCAGTTCTTC. Its protein product is CASSPTSGSYNEQFF.